This T cell receptor beta chain came from a study of a mutant IDH1 vaccine in newly diagnosed glioma. Turning to the study itself: Treated patients had a mean age of approximately 41 years and a sex split that was around 60% male and 37.5% female. Receipt of radiotherapy, temozolomide, or both preceded the study, and most received both.

This table comes from immunoSEQ multiplex PCR, and its TCRdb copy is limited to in-frame clones, with some not included. The repertoire has roughly 51,000 clones, roughly 83% of them found once; the top ten carry roughly 4.5%. Time point specified: week 47, end of study. Topical imiquimod was applied with each vaccine dose, which held 300 ug of mutant IDH1 20-mer peptide. CDR1 and CDR2 from the germline V gene are SGHDT and YYEEEE. This CDR3 contains 16 residues. J gave up 5 bases and V 5 bases, and 12 bases lay outside the gene matches. About this clone itself: Its specificity is unknown.

The V gene is TRBV5-6, the J gene TRBJ1-1, with TRBD1 matching 10 bases. This clonotype was sampled from a woman in her twenties or thirties with glioma. Some clones in this sample may be carry-over from other donors' samples. Material: PBMCs, obtained from a glioma patient whose treatment included an IDH1 peptide vaccine. The CDR3 DNA is TGTGCCAGCAGAAAGTCGCGACAGGGGGCGGTTACTGAAGCTTTCTTT. As protein: CASRKSRQGAVTEAFF. Full variable domain (rest looked up from reference TRBV5-6 and TRBJ1-1): DAGVTQSPTHLIKTRGQQVTLRCSPKSGHDTVSWYQQALGQGPQFIFQYYEEEERQRGNFPDRFSGHQFPNYSSELNVNALLLGDSALYLCASRKSRQGAVTEAFFGQGTRLTVV.